The rows below give T cell receptor beta chains drawn from one sample of a study of neurological immune-mediated disorders. TCRdb reanalysed the 5' RACE reads using MiXCR and keeps one entry per CDR3 protein. Here the sample spans under 60,000 distinct CDR3 sequences, approximately 6.2% being singletons. Sequencing was carried out using CD4+ T cells from blood. The receptor set was obtained from a woman between 18 and 29 years old with multiple sclerosis. Both conserved end residues are part of each CDR3. The D gene is left open where the match is weak. For some rows the clone size is stated as once, few or many, or as a class when expanded; others skip it.

j_call,clone_size,d_call,v_call,cdr3_nt,cdr3_aa
TRBJ1-3,many,TRBD1,TRBV12-3/TRBV12-4,TGTGCCAGCAGTCACAGGGGGATACTTACTGGAAACACCATATATTTT,CASSHRGILTGNTIYF
TRBJ2-1,.,TRBD2,TRBV10-3,TGTGCCATCAAGGCGAGCGGGGGGGCCAATGAGCAGTTCTTC,CAIKASGGANEQFF
TRBJ1-1,.,TRBD1,TRBV6-2/TRBV6-3,TGTGCCAGCAGTAAAGACAGGGCCATGAACACTGAAGCTTTCTTT,CASSKDRAMNTEAFF
TRBJ1-6,many,TRBD1,TRBV7-8,TGTGCCAGCAGCCCCCGGGACAGTCACTATAATTCACCCCTCCACTTT,CASSPRDSHYNSPLHF
TRBJ2-3,many,.,TRBV7-9,TGTGCCAGCAGCTTAGGGCAGTCGATCACAGATACGCAGTATTTT,CASSLGQSITDTQYF
TRBJ1-3,many,.,TRBV7-2,TGTGCCAGCAGCTTAACAGGGCATTCTGGAAACACCATATATTTT,CASSLTGHSGNTIYF
TRBJ2-1,many,TRBD2,TRBV20-1,TGCAGTGCTTCGACTAGCGGGAGACAGGATGAGCAGTTCTTC,CSASTSGRQDEQFF
TRBJ2-1,many,.,TRBV3-1,TGTGCCAGCAGCCAAGGAATAAACAATGAGCAGTTCTTC,CASSQGINNEQFF
TRBJ2-5,many,.,TRBV7-2,TGTGCCAGCAGCCGTCTGAAAGTTCCTGGGCAGGGAACGAGGAGAGAGACCCAGTACTTC,CASSRLKVPGQGTRRETQYF
TRBJ1-6,many,.,TRBV28,TGTGCCAGCAGTTCCTCGACAGGCGTTAAGGGTTCACCCCTCCACTTT,CASSSSTGVKGSPLHF
TRBJ2-5,many,TRBD2,TRBV3-1,TGTGCCAGCAGCCCCCACTCGGGACTAGGGGAAGAGACCCAGTACTTC,CASSPHSGLGEETQYF
TRBJ1-5,many,.,TRBV20-1,TGCAGTGCTAGAGGTTCAGACGGTGACAATCAGCCCCAGCATTTT,CSARGSDGDNQPQHF
TRBJ1-2,many,.,TRBV29-1,TGCAGCGTTGGAGGCCAGGCGGAGGGTGGCTACACCTTC,CSVGGQAEGGYTF
TRBJ2-1,many,TRBD2,TRBV20-1,TGCAGTGCTAGATCCGAGGCTAGCGGGAATGGCTCTTCCTACAATGAGCAGTTCTTC,CSARSEASGNGSSYNEQFF
TRBJ1-1,few,.,TRBV20-1,TGCAGTGCCCGCTCGGGAAGATCCACTGAAGCTTTCTTT,CSARSGRSTEAFF
TRBJ2-3,many,.,TRBV10-3,TGTGCCATCTCCCGGGGCGAGGGAAGCACAGATACGCAGTATTTT,CAISRGEGSTDTQYF
TRBJ2-3,many,.,TRBV12-3/TRBV12-4,TGTGCCAGCAGCCGAAGTGAAAGTCGCACAGATACGCAGTATTTT,CASSRSESRTDTQYF
TRBJ2-1,many,.,TRBV20-1,TGCAGTGCTAGAGCCTTCGGGGGAGAGCAGCAGTTCTTC,CSARAFGGEQQFF
TRBJ2-1,many,.,TRBV20-1,TGCAGTGCTTTGGACGGAGGGCCGAATGAGCAGTTCTTC,CSALDGGPNEQFF
TRBJ2-2,many,.,TRBV30,TGTGCCTGGGGGAGCGGGTGGAACACCGGGGAGCTGTTTTTT,CAWGSGWNTGELFF
TRBJ1-1,many,.,TRBV7-2,TGTGCCAGCAGCACCTCTCAGGGTGAAGCTTTCTTT,CASSTSQGEAFF
TRBJ2-6,.,TRBD2,TRBV25-1,TGTGCCAGCAGTGAGCACCTAGCGGGGGGCTCAGGGGCCAACGTCCTGACTTTC,CASSEHLAGGSGANVLTF
TRBJ1-1,many,TRBD1,TRBV7-2,TGTGCCAGCAGCTCAGACAGGGGGCGAAATGAAGCTTTCTTT,CASSSDRGRNEAFF
TRBJ1-1,many,.,TRBV5-1,TGCGCCAGCAGCTTGGACAGCAAGAACACTGAAGCTTTCTTT,CASSLDSKNTEAFF
TRBJ2-5,many,.,TRBV15,TGTGCCACCAGCAGAGATGCGGCGGGGACCCAGTACTTC,CATSRDAAGTQYF
TRBJ1-1,few,.,TRBV7-9,TGTGCCAGCAGCTTAGTCGACACTGAAGCTTTCTTT,CASSLVDTEAFF
TRBJ2-6,many,TRBD1,TRBV5-1,TGCGCCAGCAGCTTGTTGGGACAGACCTACTCTGGGGCCAACGTCCTGACTTTC,CASSLLGQTYSGANVLTF
TRBJ1-4,many,TRBD1,TRBV27,TGTGCCAGCAGTTTATCATCTTGGGGACAGGGTAGGGAAAAACTGTTTTTT,CASSLSSWGQGREKLFF
TRBJ1-3,many,.,TRBV10-3,TGTGCCATCAGTGGTTCCCGCTCAACCCCTGGAAACACCATATATTTT,CAISGSRSTPGNTIYF
TRBJ2-3,few,TRBD2,TRBV7-3,TGTGCCAGCAGCTCGGAGCGGGGAAGCACAGATACGCAGTATTTT,CASSSERGSTDTQYF
TRBJ1-2,many,.,TRBV20-1,TGCAGTGCTAGCCCCAGACAGGACAACAACTATGGCTACACCTTC,CSASPRQDNNYGYTF
TRBJ2-1,many,TRBD2,TRBV5-1,TGCGCCAGCAGCCAAGCGGGGGGATTGAATGAGCAGTTCTTC,CASSQAGGLNEQFF
TRBJ2-3,many,TRBD2,TRBV5-1,TGCGCCAGCAGCCCACGACTAGCGGGGGGGCGAAGCACAGATACGCAGTATTTT,CASSPRLAGGRSTDTQYF
TRBJ2-3,many,.,TRBV15,TGTGCCACCAGCAGAGACAGGGTTGCAGATACGCAGTATTTT,CATSRDRVADTQYF
TRBJ1-1,many,.,TRBV27,TGTGCCAGCAGTTTTATAAGTGGATGGGCTGAAGCTTTCTTT,CASSFISGWAEAFF
TRBJ2-2,many,.,TRBV29-1,TGCAGCGTTGAAGATGCGAGAAACGGGGAGCTGTTTTTT,CSVEDARNGELFF
TRBJ2-6,few,.,TRBV19,TGTGCCAGTAGTACTACTGGGGCCAACGTCCTGACTTTC,CASSTTGANVLTF
TRBJ1-5,medium-sized,TRBD1,TRBV10-3,TGTGCCATCAGTCGAACGGGACAGGGCAATCAGCCCCAGCATTTT,CAISRTGQGNQPQHF
TRBJ2-1,many,.,TRBV11-2,TGTGCCAGCAGCTCACATACAAATAGTGAGCAGTTCTTC,CASSSHTNSEQFF
TRBJ1-6,many,.,TRBV28,TGTGCCAGCAGTCCGGCGGGTAATTCACCCCTCCACTTT,CASSPAGNSPLHF
TRBJ2-3,many,.,TRBV5-6,TGTGCCAGCAGGCAAGCCCCGGCGGGCACAGATACGCAGTATTTT,CASRQAPAGTDTQYF
TRBJ1-6,many,.,TRBV12-3/TRBV12-4,TGTGCCAGCAGCCCCGGGGGAGATAATTCACCCCTCCACTTT,CASSPGGDNSPLHF
TRBJ2-7,.,.,TRBV28,TGTGCTAACACCCTAGGCGGCGGACCCTACGAGCAGTACTTC,CANTLGGGPYEQYF
TRBJ1-4,few,.,TRBV18,TGTGCCAGCTCACCTCGGGGAACTAATGAAAAACTGTTTTTT,CASSPRGTNEKLFF
TRBJ2-1,many,TRBD2,TRBV20-1,TGCAGCCTAGCGGGAGGGTTCTACAATGAGCAGTTCTTC,CSLAGGFYNEQFF
TRBJ2-1,.,.,TRBV28,TGTGCCAGCAGGCCCTCAGGGGGGGGCGAAGACAATGAGCAGTTCTTC,CASRPSGGGEDNEQFF
TRBJ2-3,many,.,TRBV4-1,TGCGCCAGCAGCCAAGATTGGTACAGTAGCACAGATACGCAGTATTTT,CASSQDWYSSTDTQYF
TRBJ1-1,.,.,TRBV11-2,TGTGCCAGCAGCTTAGGCGGGTTCCTTAGAGACACTGAAGCTTTCTTT,CASSLGGFLRDTEAFF
TRBJ2-6,many,TRBD1,TRBV9,TGTGCCAGCAGCGCCGGGACAGGGCGCTCTGGGGCCAACGTCCTGACTTTC,CASSAGTGRSGANVLTF